The 2 T cell receptor beta chains reported below all come from one sample, sequenced in a study of blood T cell repertoires in COVID-19. Generated by immunoSEQ multiplex PCR, the TCRdb table keeps only in-frame clones and is missing some. The profile shows about 64,000 clones, 65% to 90% of them singletons. The sequenced material came from peripheral blood. Source of these receptors: a woman in her sixties or seventies with acute or convalescent COVID-19.

The chain's CDR3 is CATKASGGKNEQFF. The CDR3 region has the DNA TGTGCCACCAAGGCTAGCGGGGGGAAAAATGAGCAGTTCTTC. V usage is TRBV24-1 and J usage is TRBJ2-1, with 11 bases aligning to TRBD2. Unmatched junction bases numbered 6, after V lost 8 bases and J lost 7 bases. This CDR3 has 14 amino acids. From germline, CDR1 is KGHDR and CDR2 SFDVKD.

In the case of this clone: One end of the junction fails to match germline, which may point to a read error. The chain couples TRBV18 to TRBJ1-1; 9 bases line up with TRBD1. Germline assignment: CDR1 KGHSH and CDR2 LQKENI. There are 15 residues in the CDR3. The DNA for the CDR3 is TGTGCCAGCTCAACACCCGGGACAGGGTACACTGAAGCTTTCTTT. It is translated as CASSTPGTGYTEAFF.